This T cell receptor (beta chain) was retrieved from a study of shared clonotypes between healthy human individuals (TCRdb year 2020). The study in broad terms: Three men and two women, aged 18 to 49 years, made up the cohort. For each donor, CD4 naive and CD4 memory were each run on three plates, CD8 naive on two plates, and CD8 memory on one plate. Blood TCR repertoires of 5 or 6 healthy adults were deeply sequenced to estimate repertoire size and the extent of clonotype sharing between individuals. To increase sequencing depth and limit assay-specific biases, different laboratories used diverse techniques to prepare libraries and sequence TCR repertoires. Per donor, leukapheresis produced somewhere between about 0.94 and 9.5 billion PBMCs. Overall results and qualifications from the work: Incomplete sequencing was indicated by rarefaction of sorted-subset datasets, despite the large sequencing depth. Sampling was restricted to blood, and TCR repertoires in tissue are likely to differ from TCR repertoires in blood. Across a handful of donors, approximately 5% of naive CD4, roughly 3.3% of naive CD8, 2.3% of memory CD4, and approximately 0.42% of memory CD8 clonotypes were shared. Compared with non-shared clonotypes, the clonotypes found in all four sorted-subset donors had higher generation probabilities. Naive subsets generally had larger estimated clonotype richness than memory subsets. The small number of donors limited the genetic and exposure-history diversity represented. Pairwise subsampling indicated that sequencing depth was expected to affect the degree of clonotype sharing among donors.

On this clone itself: The clone's antigen remains unknown. One base away there is no much larger clone; base qualities are not given.

The donors were healthy, HIV-negative adults with no recently reported acute infections or vaccinations. Every donor was a Caucasian adult living in Nashville, Tennessee, USA. CD8 memory samples combined magnetically selected CD45RO+ cells with CCR7-negative CD45RA+ effector memory (TemRA) cells. Blood was collected by leukapheresis, and PBMCs were isolated by Ficoll-Histopaque density gradient centrifugation and then cryopreserved in liquid nitrogen vapor phase. Analytical flow cytometry was used to check the purity and quantity of every magnetically sorted T cell population. Each sorted fraction had its genomic DNA isolated and then quantified by UV absorbance on a Nanodrop 2000c. CDR1 SGHRS and CDR2 YFSETQ were looked up in the germline V gene. The CDR3, from cysteine to phenylalanine, totals 19 residues. Solely the CDR3 DNA is kept, with 57 bases framed from the first base. Unmatched junction bases come to 18, with V trimmed by 3 bases and J by 0 bases.

Using the deep immunoSEQ assay, TCR CDR3 regions were amplified from genomic DNA by multiplex PCR. Genomic DNA extracted from each cell subset was distributed evenly over all wells of several immunoSEQ 96-well plates, and each plate served as one replicate. Each replicate PCR for sorted subsets received about 210 ng genomic DNA, equal to about 30,000 T cell genomes. The purified libraries were quantified using a Qubit 3.0 fluorometer, sized with a Bioanalyzer 2100, and then quantified again using the KAPA Library Quantification kit. Every immunoSEQ 96-well plate was sequenced on a dedicated single-read 150-cycle Illumina NextSeq 550 flow cell. Concerning the study's data processing: Because the immunoSEQ output included only junctional sequences and no quality scores, the filtering could not be the same as the filtering used for full-length reads. To assign V/J genes and CDR3, sequences were annotated against IMGT germline references using PyIR, a Python wrapper for IgBLAST v1.9. Reads were removed for weak V/J assignments (E-value above 1e-6), missing CDR3, stop codons, out-of-frame junctions, or ambiguous translated residues. V3J clonotypes were defined as sequences sharing an identical inferred V gene, J gene, and CDR3 amino acid sequence. Percentage overlap between repertoires was calculated by dividing the number of shared unique clonotypes by the size of the smaller repertoire. Richness of each repertoire was evaluated using RTK rarefaction, the Chao1 estimator, and Recon v2.1 estimates of unobserved clonotypes. For all TCRbeta clonotypes obtained by the gDNA method from a few donors, generation probabilities were computed with OLGA. In its TCRdb copy, this immuneACCESS table keeps in-frame sequences only and misses some clones. Where compared with another copy, unresolved V genes explain less than half of these, and the others have no known cause. Clonal size and the V and J genes are those of that table, whereas D and trimming came from the DNA. The sample table shows 650,000 to 700,000 clones, and about 90% are seen once. More than 30% of the sample rests with the top ten.

The sequenced sample was memory CD8+ T cells from PBMCs. The cell subset or site label, as the study defines it: CD45RO+ cells pooled with CCR7-negative TemRA cells. The chain is assembled from TRBV5-1 and TRBJ2-7, with 7 bases in between that match TRBD2. The receptor was isolated from a man between 18 and 29 years old in good health. Some clones in this sample may be carry-over from other donors' samples. This receptor has the CDR3 CASSSGRQAFGGSSYEQYF. The nucleotides are TGCGCCAGCAGCTCGGGACGCCAGGCCTTCGGCGGGAGCTCCTACGAGCAGTACTTC.